This T cell receptor beta chain was recovered during a study of T cell changes during pregnancy in multiple sclerosis. Repertoires were generated with immunoSEQ multiplex PCR, while TCRdb's copy carries only in-frame clones and drops some. The data contain about 100,000 clones, 75% to 95% of them singletons. This clonotype originated in a female donor in good health, enrolled as a control in a pregnancy study. Sequencing was performed on peripheral blood, taken in the second trimester of pregnancy.

Here the CDR3 reads CASSQDLGGVRHGYTF. The CDR3 region has the DNA TGCGCCAGCAGCCAAGATTTGGGGGGGGTAAGACATGGCTACACCTTC. V is TRBV4-3 and J is TRBJ1-2; D may be TRBD1 (5 bases). The germline V gene encodes CDR1 LGHNA and CDR2 YSLEER. The germline V and J ends were trimmed by 0 bases and 6 bases, with 17 bases remaining between them. The CDR3 loop spans 16 amino acids.